This TCR beta chain emerged from a study of cytotoxic CD8 clonotypes in ibrutinib-treated CLL. Some clones are missing from TCRdb's copy, which holds only in-frame ones; the method was immunoSEQ multiplex PCR. This sample has more than 200,000 clones, with less than 75% found just once. V was pared by 10 bases and J by 0 bases, with 12 bases between. The CDR3 extends over 13 amino acids. Looked up from germline, CDR1 is SGDLS and CDR2 is YYNGEE. Frozen-stored PBMCs produced 1.5 to 2.5 micrograms of genomic DNA for TCR beta libraries. The TCR sequence derives from a human donor with chronic lymphocytic leukemia. This specimen was PBMCs, taken after 24 months of ibrutinib treatment. This sequence joins TRBV9 and TRBJ2-3; D remains unclear. The CDR3 region is CAAQALSTDTQYF. The CDR3, as DNA: TGTGCCGCGCAGGCCCTTAGCACAGATACGCAGTATTTT.